These 2 T cell receptor beta chains came from one sample sequenced in a study of blood T cell repertoires in COVID-19 (dated by TCRdb to about 2020). The method was the immunoSEQ multiplex PCR assay. What TCRdb holds here is the immuneACCESS table cut down to in-frame rearrangements. Part of the clones is not present; checked against another copy, under half of the missing clones reflect an unresolved V gene, and the others are unexplained. The sample profile shows about 210,000 clones; 80% to 90% of them were found once. The leading ten clones occupy 0.78% of the sample. Sequenced input: peripheral blood. Every receptor here comes from a woman aged 70-85 years with acute or convalescent COVID-19.

This chain joins TRBV11-2 and TRBJ2-3, with 10 bases lining up with TRBD2. The germline gives CDR1 SGHAT, CDR2 FQNNGV. With V trimmed by 1 base and J by 3 bases, 7 bases remained unmatched. This CDR3 region has 17 residues. This chain's CDR3 is CASSLGSSGGWTDTQYF. The DNA of the CDR3 is TGTGCCAGCAGCTTAGGCTCTAGCGGGGGATGGACAGATACGCAGTATTTT.

The rearrangement links TRBV28 to TRBJ1-6, with 9 bases that match TRBD1. The trim removed 1 base at V and 7 bases at J, leaving 8 bases unmatched. Germline CDR1 is MDHEN and CDR2 is SYDVKM. This CDR3 is built from 17 residues. CDR3 bases: TGTGCCAGCAGTTTATATGGGACAGGGTCCACCAATTCACCCCTCCACTTT. This codes for CASSLYGTGSTNSPLHF.